There are a few counts of the clone carrying this TCR beta chain. The antigen remains undetermined. The sample comes from a study of blood T cells in healthy people across ages. Study-wide background: When template switching was applied, about one barcoded beta molecule was captured per two T cells.

Notes on the study in general: With age, beta diversity per million T cells declined roughly linearly, significantly by 30 to 40. Samples with more naive T cells showed higher observed beta diversity.

Together with a sample-barcoded 5' primer, a J-beta primer mix was included in a second PCR lasting about 6 to 11 cycles. The authors tagged each cDNA molecule using a template-switch adaptor with 12 random nucleotides. Via MiXCR, TCRdb re-called the 5' RACE reads, giving one row per CDR3 protein. The repertoire holds approximately 790,000 distinct CDR3 sequences, with around two thirds as singletons. With 2 bases removed from V and 13 bases from J, the gap between germline ends came to 15 bases. The CDR3 length is 13 residues. The germline gives CDR1 SGHTA, CDR2 FQGNSA. Sequences were obtained from blood. The chain has TRBV7-2 and TRBJ2-4, with D perhaps given as TRBD1 or TRBD2 (5 bases each). This receptor was taken from a man aged 25-45 years in good health. CDR3 loop: CASSLTGEKGQYF. In DNA, the CDR3 is TGTGCCAGCAGCTTAACCGGGGAAAAGGGGCAGTACTTC.